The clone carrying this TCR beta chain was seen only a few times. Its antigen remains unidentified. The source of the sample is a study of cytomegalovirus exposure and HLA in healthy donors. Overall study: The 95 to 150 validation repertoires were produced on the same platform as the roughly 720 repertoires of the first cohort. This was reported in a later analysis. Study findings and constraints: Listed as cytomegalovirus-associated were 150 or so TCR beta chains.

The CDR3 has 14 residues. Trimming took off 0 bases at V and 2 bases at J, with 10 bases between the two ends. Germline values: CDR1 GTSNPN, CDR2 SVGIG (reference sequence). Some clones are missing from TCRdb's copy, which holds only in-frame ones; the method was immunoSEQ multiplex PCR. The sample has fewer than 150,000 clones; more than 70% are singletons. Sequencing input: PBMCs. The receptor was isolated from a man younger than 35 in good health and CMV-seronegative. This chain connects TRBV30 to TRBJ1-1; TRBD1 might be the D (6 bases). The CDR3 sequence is CAWSVVRGNTEAFF. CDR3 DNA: TGTGCCTGGAGTGTGGTCAGGGGCAACACTGAAGCTTTCTTT.